This T cell receptor (beta chain) is from a study of T cell repertoires in cytomegalovirus infection. Study context: CMV epitopes, recently identified HLA-C-restricted and well-studied HLA-B-restricted, were used. It can be stated that public TCR beta signatures indicated CMV infection as well as a matching HLA type.

The sample holds a few counts of this clonotype. Its antigen remains unidentified. Study observations and caveats: HLA-C-restricted TCR beta clonotypes specific for CMV led the ex vivo response. The study identified carriers of CMV plus the relevant HLA from cumulative public TCR beta family frequency.

The CDR3 has 15 amino acids. Trimming removed 6 bases from V and 0 bases from J; junction bases left unmatched: 5. Germline V gene data show CDR1 as MNHEY and CDR2 as SVGAGI. MiXCR, run by TCRdb on the reads, gives a single entry per CDR3 protein. The sample consists of roughly 120,000 distinct CDR3 sequences, roughly 31% of them appearing once. This receptor was obtained from a human donor in good health (CMV status not recorded). Some clones in this sample may be carry-over from other donors' samples. The V gene is TRBV6-5, the J gene TRBJ1-3; 7 bases line up with TRBD1. Material: CD8+ T cells from cultured PBMCs, obtained from culture after CMV antigen stimulation. CDR3 sequence (DNA): TGTGCCAGCAGGAGACAGGGTAGCTCTGGAAACACCATATATTTT. Translation: CASRRQGSSGNTIYF.